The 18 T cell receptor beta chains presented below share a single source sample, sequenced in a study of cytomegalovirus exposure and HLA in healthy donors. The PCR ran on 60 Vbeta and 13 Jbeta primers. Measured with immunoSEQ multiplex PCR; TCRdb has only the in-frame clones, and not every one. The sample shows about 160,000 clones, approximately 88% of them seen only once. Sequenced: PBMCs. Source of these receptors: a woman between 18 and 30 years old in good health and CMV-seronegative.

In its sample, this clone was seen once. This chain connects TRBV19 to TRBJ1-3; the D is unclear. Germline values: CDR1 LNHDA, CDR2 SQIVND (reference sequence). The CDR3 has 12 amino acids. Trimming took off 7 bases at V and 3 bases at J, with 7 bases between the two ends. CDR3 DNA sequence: TGTGCCAGTACCTTACATGGAAACACCATATATTTT. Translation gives CASTLHGNTIYF.

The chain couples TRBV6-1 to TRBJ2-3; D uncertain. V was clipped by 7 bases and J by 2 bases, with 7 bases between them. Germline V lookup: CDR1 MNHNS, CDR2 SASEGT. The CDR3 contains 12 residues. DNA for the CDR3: TGTGCCAGCACTTTAGACACAGATACGCAGTATTTT. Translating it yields CASTLDTDTQYF.

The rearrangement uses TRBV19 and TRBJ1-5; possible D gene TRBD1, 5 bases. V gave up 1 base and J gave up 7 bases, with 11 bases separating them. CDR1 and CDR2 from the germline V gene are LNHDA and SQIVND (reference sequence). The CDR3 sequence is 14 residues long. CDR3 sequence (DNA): TGTGCCAGTAGTATAGGTTACGGGGGGCAGCCCCAGCATTTT. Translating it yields CASSIGYGGQPQHF.

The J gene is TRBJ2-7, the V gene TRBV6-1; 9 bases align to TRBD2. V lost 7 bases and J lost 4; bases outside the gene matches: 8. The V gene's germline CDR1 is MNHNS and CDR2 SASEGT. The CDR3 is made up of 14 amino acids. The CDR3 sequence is CASTYYSGGYEQYF. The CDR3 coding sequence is TGTGCCAGCACCTATTATAGCGGGGGATACGAGCAGTACTTC.

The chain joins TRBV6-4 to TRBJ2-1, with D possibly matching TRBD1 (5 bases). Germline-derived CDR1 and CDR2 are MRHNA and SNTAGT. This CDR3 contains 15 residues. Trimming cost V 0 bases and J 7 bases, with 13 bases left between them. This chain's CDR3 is CASSDSAGKGNEQFF. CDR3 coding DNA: TGTGCCAGCAGTGACTCGGCAGGGAAGGGAAATGAGCAGTTCTTC.

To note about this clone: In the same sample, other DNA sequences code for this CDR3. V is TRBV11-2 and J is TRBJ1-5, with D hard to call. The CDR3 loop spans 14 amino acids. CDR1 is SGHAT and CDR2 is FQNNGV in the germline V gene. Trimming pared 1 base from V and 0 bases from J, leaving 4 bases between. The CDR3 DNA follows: TGTGCCAGCAGCTTAGCAGGTAGCAATCAGCCCCAGCATTTT. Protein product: CASSLAGSNQPQHF. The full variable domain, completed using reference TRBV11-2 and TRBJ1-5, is EAGVAQSPRYKIIEKRQSVAFWCNPISGHATLYWYQQILGQGPKLLIQFQNNGVVDDSQLPKDRFSAERLKGVDSTLKIQPAKLEDSAVYLCASSLAGSNQPQHFGDGTRLSIL.

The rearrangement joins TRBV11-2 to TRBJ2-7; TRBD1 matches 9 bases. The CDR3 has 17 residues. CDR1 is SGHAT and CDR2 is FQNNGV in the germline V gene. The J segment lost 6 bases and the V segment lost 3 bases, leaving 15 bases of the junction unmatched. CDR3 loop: CASSLTRPGQGVSEQYF. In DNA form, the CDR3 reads TGTGCCAGCAGCTTGACTCGGCCGGGACAGGGAGTTTCCGAGCAGTACTTC.

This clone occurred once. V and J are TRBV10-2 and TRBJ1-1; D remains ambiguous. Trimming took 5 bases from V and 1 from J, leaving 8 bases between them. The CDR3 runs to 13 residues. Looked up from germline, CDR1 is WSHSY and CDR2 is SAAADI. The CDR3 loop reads CASSQHSNTEAFF. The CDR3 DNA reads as TGCGCCAGCAGTCAACATTCGAACACTGAAGCTTTCTTT.

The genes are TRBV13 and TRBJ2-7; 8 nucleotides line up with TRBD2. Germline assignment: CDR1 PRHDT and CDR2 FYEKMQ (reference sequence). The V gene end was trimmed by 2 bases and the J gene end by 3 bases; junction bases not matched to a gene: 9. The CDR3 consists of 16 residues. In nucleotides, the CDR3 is TGTGCCAGCAGCTTATGGGAGCGGGGGAAGGACTACGAGCAGTACTTC. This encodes CASSLWERGKDYEQYF.

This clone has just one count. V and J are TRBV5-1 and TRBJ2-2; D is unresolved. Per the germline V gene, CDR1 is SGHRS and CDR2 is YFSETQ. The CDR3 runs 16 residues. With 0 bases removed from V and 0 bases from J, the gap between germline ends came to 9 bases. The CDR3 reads CASSLGHSTNTGELFF. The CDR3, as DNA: TGCGCCAGCAGCTTGGGACATAGTACGAACACCGGGGAGCTGTTTTTT.

The CDR3 region has the DNA TGTGCCAGTAGAACTGGGACAGGGGCTAACTATGGCTACACCTTC. Amino acids: CASRTGTGANYGYTF. This chain links TRBV19 with TRBJ1-2, with 10 bases lining up with TRBD1. V lost 6 bases to trimming and J lost 0 bases; unmatched junction nucleotides: 4. This CDR3 is 15 amino acids long. The germline CDR1 and CDR2 sequences are LNHDA and SQIVND (reference sequence).

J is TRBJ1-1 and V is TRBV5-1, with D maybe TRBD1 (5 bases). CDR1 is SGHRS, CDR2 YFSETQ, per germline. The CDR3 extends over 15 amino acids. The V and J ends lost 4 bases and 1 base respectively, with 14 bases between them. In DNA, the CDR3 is TGCGCCAGCAGCCTTGCAGGGAGGGGGAACACTGAAGCTTTCTTT. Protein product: CASSLAGRGNTEAFF.

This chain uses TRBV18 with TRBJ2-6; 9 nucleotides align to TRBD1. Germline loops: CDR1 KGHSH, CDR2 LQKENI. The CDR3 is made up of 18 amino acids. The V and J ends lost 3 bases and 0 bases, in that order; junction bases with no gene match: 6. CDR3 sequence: CASSPRTGEGSGANVLTF. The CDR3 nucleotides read TGTGCCAGCTCACCCCGGACAGGGGAGGGCTCTGGGGCCAACGTCCTGACTTTC.

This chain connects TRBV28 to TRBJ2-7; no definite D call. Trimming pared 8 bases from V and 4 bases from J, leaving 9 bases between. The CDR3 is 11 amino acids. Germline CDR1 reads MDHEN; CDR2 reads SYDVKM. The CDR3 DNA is TGTGCCAGCGGTGAACTGTACGAGCAGTACTTC. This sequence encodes CASGELYEQYF.

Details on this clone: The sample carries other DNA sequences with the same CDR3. CDR3 nucleotides: TGTGCCAGCACTCCAGGACAGGGCTACGAGCAGTACTTC. Its translation is CASTPGQGYEQYF. The chain uses TRBV6-5 and TRBJ2-7, with TRBD1 matching 8 bases. The CDR3 has 13 amino acids. Losses at the gene ends were 7 bases for V and 3 bases for J; bases not matched to a gene: 5. Germline V gene lookup returns CDR1 MNHEY and CDR2 SVGAGI.

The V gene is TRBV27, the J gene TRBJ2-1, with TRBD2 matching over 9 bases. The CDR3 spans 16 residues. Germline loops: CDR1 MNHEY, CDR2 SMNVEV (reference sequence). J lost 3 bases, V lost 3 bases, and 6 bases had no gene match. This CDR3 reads CASSFGSAGGYNEQFF. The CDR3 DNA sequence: TGTGCCAGCAGTTTCGGGTCAGCGGGGGGCTACAATGAGCAGTTCTTC.

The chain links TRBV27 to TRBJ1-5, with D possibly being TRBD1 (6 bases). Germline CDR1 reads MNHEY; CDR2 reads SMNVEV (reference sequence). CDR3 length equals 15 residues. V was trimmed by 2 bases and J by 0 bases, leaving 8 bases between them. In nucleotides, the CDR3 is TGTGCCAGCAGTTTAATGGGGGCTAGCAATCAGCCCCAGCATTTT. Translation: CASSLMGASNQPQHF.

CDR3 in amino acids: CASSSQGQLAKNIQYF. CDR3 bases: TGTGCCAGCAGCTCACAGGGACAATTAGCCAAAAACATTCAGTACTTC. V usage is TRBV11-3 and J usage is TRBJ2-4; D might be TRBD1 (6 bases). Germline CDR1 reads SGHNT; CDR2 reads YENEEA. The CDR3 covers 16 residues. V gave up 4 bases and J gave up 0 bases, with 13 bases separating them.